This paragraph reports one T cell receptor (beta chain). Antigen specificity is unknown. TCRdb processed the PCR reads anew with MiXCR; each CDR3 protein has one entry. The sample consists of 25,000 or so distinct CDR3 sequences, under 60% of them appearing once. Germline V gives CDR1 MNHNS, CDR2 SASEGT. V was trimmed by 3 bases and J by 6 bases, leaving 12 bases between them. The CDR3 covers 14 residues. The sample originates from a study of vaccination and CD4 T cells after COVID-19. At the level of the study: Two doses of either BNT162b2 or mRNA-1273 vaccine were given to participants. At a median around 72 days (range 14 to 241) after dose two, post-vaccine samples were obtained.

Regarding the study as a whole: The rise in median SARS-CoV-2-reactive clonotypes, from approximately 23 to 38, was not significant.

The source material was CD4+ T cells from blood, sampled before SARS-CoV-2 vaccination. The gene calls are TRBV6-1 and TRBJ2-1; no definite D call. This TCR came from a human donor who had recovered from COVID-19. As DNA, the CDR3 is TGTGCCAGCAGTGAGATAGAAACTTTCAATGAGCAGTTCTTC. Protein sequence: CASSEIETFNEQFF.